This T cell receptor beta chain was retrieved from a study of blood T cell repertoires in COVID-19. Across the study: Spain, Italy and the United States supplied samples that represented acute and convalescent COVID-19. The analysed material was cDNA or gDNA that came from T cells, B-cell-depleted T cells, or PBMCs.

Authors' analysis steps: Nucleated cell counts were estimated from reference gene primer amplification. Assay: immunoSEQ multiplex PCR; the TCRdb copy retains only in-frame clones and omits some. The V and J calls and clone size come from that table; D and trimming were worked out from the DNA. Of about 200,000 clones listed, roughly 85% are singletons. Trimming shortened V by 3 bases and J by 5 bases, and 19 bases separated the two germline ends. The CDR3 has 16 residues. From germline, CDR1 is KGHDR and CDR2 SFDVKD. The receptor comes from a woman older than 75 with acute or convalescent COVID-19. The genes are TRBV24-1 and TRBJ2-7; D perhaps matches TRBD2 (7 bases). Material for sequencing was peripheral blood. CDR3 loop: CATSDAQGGANNEQYF. The CDR3 coding sequence is TGTGCCACCAGTGATGCCCAAGGGGGGGCGAACAACGAGCAGTACTTC.